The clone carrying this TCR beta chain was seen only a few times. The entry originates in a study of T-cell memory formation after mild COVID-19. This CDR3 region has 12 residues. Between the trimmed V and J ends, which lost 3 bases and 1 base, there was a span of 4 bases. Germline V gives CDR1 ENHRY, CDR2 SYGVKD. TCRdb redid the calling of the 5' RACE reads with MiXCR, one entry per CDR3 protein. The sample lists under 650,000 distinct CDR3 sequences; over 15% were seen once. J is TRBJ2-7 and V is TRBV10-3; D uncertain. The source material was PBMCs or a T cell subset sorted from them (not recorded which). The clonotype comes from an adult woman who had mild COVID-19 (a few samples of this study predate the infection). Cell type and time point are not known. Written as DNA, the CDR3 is TGTGCCATCAGTGACTTTTCCTACGAGCAGTACTTC. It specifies CAISDFSYEQYF.